Included here is one T cell receptor (beta chain) sequence, with context. The antigen it recognizes is unknown. The record has no base qualities; no much larger clone is one base away. The germline V gene (reference sequence) yields PRHDT for CDR1 and FYEKMQ for CDR2. Germline trimming: 5 bases from V, 3 bases from J; junction bases outside gene matches: 20. Its CDR3 holds 20 amino acids, cysteine through phenylalanine. Only the CDR3 DNA is retained, 60 bases long and in frame from the first base. The cohort consisted of hundreds of healthy bone marrow donors. At the time of sampling, all cohort members were nominally healthy, though unrecorded immune exposures were likely present. The donor tested CMV seropositive, placing the donor among the 289 seropositive members of the cohort. A peripheral blood sample was collected from each donor, and TCR beta sequencing was performed on peripheral blood mononuclear cells. Genomic DNA extraction from the blood cell samples was performed with the Qiagen DNeasy Blood Extraction Kit.

Libraries were built with the immunoSEQ multiplex PCR assay. For the multiplex PCR, a mixture combining 60 forward primers for TCR Vbeta segments and 13 reverse primers for TCR Jbeta segments was used. A multiplex PCR assay on genomic DNA amplified the CDR3 region of rearranged TCR beta genes. Amplified TCR beta libraries were sequenced as 87-base-pair reads on the Illumina HiSeq System. Per the authors' processing: In a later analysis, roughly 80 million unique TCR beta chains were counted across the roughly 610 repertoires, and roughly 11 million of these chains were shared by at least two donors. Raw reads were error-corrected and collapsed into unique sequences with a nearest-neighbor algorithm that merged closely related sequences to remove PCR and sequencing errors. CDR3 sequences were aligned to IMGT reference sequences to assign V, D and J gene segments. For a sequence to be retained, a match of at least six nucleotides was required to both a V gene segment and a J gene segment. Rearrangements were classified as productive when the CDR3 lacked stop codons and remained in frame with V and J, and all other rearrangements were classified as non-productive. Following IMGT convention, CDR3 was defined as the stretch from the second conserved V-encoded cysteine to the conserved J-encoded phenylalanine. The earlier analysis of some 550 of the donors excluded any sequence lacking an unambiguous match to a single V gene segment. An earlier analysis of a few hundred of the donors called V segments functional above 56.7% productive rearrangements and segregating when the between-donor standard deviation exceeded 5%. A statistical classification framework was developed to diagnose cytomegalovirus status using the catalog of TCR beta chain sequences. A later analysis assigned V and J genes by comparing TCR nucleotide sequences with IMGT/GENE-DB human TR gene sequences. Using the TCRdist pipeline, a later analysis assigned CDR3 sequences along with most-parsimonious VDJ recombination scenarios. In a later analysis, every TCR beta chain was defined by the combination of its CDR3 amino acid sequence and its V-gene family, and reads without a unique V-gene family were dropped. In a later analysis, fewer than 650 highly shared, low-generation-probability nucleotide sequences were removed to address suspected cross-contamination and a sequencing artifact. For each public chain, a later analysis derived a clonal expansion index from normalized ranks of inferred template counts within each repertoire. A later analysis computed generation probabilities with a VDJ recombination model fitted to out-of-frame rearrangements, and checked the results against IGoR. Hypergeometric tests were used in a later analysis to score TCR-TCR, TCR-HLA and TCR-CMV co-occurrence, with a repertoire-size bias correction applied to the TCR pairs. A later analysis estimated false discovery rates by permuting HLA or CMV assignments 20 times. A later analysis grouped co-occurring TCRs with DBSCAN, adding TCRdist sequence similarity when clustering within HLA-allele-positive subsets. Co-occurrence clustering excluded repertoires with fewer than 30,000 or more than 120,000 public chains, plus five with anomalous nucleotide sharing. TCRdb provides this immuneACCESS table in a form limited to in-frame rearrangements. Some clones are lacking; in checked studies, under half of them reflect an unresolved V gene, and why the rest are absent is not known. V and J calls and clone size follow that table, whereas D and trimming were derived from the DNA. This sample has 150,000 or so clones in its table, and 65% to 85% of those were observed once. 5.5% to 6.5% of the sample is in the top ten clones.

This entry is derived from a study of cytomegalovirus exposure and HLA in healthy donors (dated by TCRdb to 2015 to 2018). A note on the overall study: An earlier analysis of several hundred of the donors reported more than 250 Gb of sequence data and some 120 million unique TCR beta sequences from roughly 200 million T cells. An early release that covered 640 HLA-typed donors contained around 300 gigabases of sequencing data and 75 million to 100 million unique TCR sequences. Of the roughly 390 genotyped donors, about 80% fell in the genetic ancestry cluster associated with self-reported Caucasian donors. The study aimed to test whether signatures of past pathogen exposure could be identified by cataloging public T cell receptors. The T cell repertoires of under 700 subjects were profiled by immunosequencing and related to cytomegalovirus serostatus. A separate validation cohort of over 95 different subjects was used in addition to the roughly 700-subject first cohort. The study combined high-throughput TCR immunosequencing, statistical association of individual TCRs with disease status, and machine learning to predict cytomegalovirus infection status. In a later analysis, previously published TCR beta repertoires from roughly 710 donors were re-analyzed and high-resolution HLA genotyping was added so that TCR occurrence patterns could be studied. The later analysis used no new phenotypic data to find candidate immune exposures, relying instead on TCR beta sequences and their occurrence across donors. An earlier analysis of 587 of the donors used high-throughput TCR beta sequencing to judge whether each TCR beta V gene segment behaved as functional or pseudogenic. Alongside the repertoire data, information on donor age, sex, ethnicity and CMV serostatus was compiled. Genome-wide SNP genotypes for about 55% of the roughly 670 donors were used in a later genetic analysis, which treated that subset as a discovery cohort. Every repertoire in the discovery cohort had been generated on one and the same sequencing platform. HLA typing covered class I and class II loci at four-digit resolution. Typing coverage varied by locus: roughly 629-640 donors for A, B, C, DRB1 and DQB1; roughly 510 for DQA1; over 600 for DPA1; under 490 for DPB1. About five DR-DQ haplotypes were treated as single units for association and clustering because of strong linkage in the cohort. Among 398 genotyped donors of the cohort, an average of approximately 240,000 unique TCR beta nucleotide sequences were sequenced per donor, around 20% of them non-productive.

Here is what the overall study found, with its caveats: The study gave a list of about 170 TCR beta chains associated with cytomegalovirus. In a later analysis, HLA-associated TCR beta chains were found to be more clonally expanded and to have lower generation probabilities than equally common non-associated chains. Because some donors lacked HLA typing at each locus, the association tests relied only on the typed subset. A later analysis associated about 17,000 TCR beta sequences with specific HLA alleles at a false discovery rate of 0.05. Most TCR sequences were seen in very few donors, while some public TCRs were found in many individuals. According to a later analysis, parvovirus B19, influenza, CMV and Epstein-Barr virus appeared linked to several top co-occurrence clusters. Because counts were too low, some 17 rarely observed V segments, including chromosome 9 orphons, were left out of the earlier analysis of some 600 of the donors. Most CMV-associated TCR beta chains appeared to be HLA-restricted in a later analysis, and the HLA associations seemed to be driven largely by CMV exposure. The authors suggested that the approach could potentially be extended to other disease states and immunological phenotypes. Correlated functional status among segregating V segments might be attributable to linkage disequilibrium, but an unknown experimental factor could not be ruled out. A later genetic analysis reported fewer N-insertions in productive TCRs among donors in an Asian-associated ancestry cluster than the roughly 650-donor mean. Assigning TCR associations to individual alleles was difficult when HLA alleles, especially DR and DQ, strongly co-occurred. In both the original and validation cohorts, the classifier was reported to diagnose cytomegalovirus status with high specificity and sensitivity. In a later genetic analysis, a missense DCLRE1C variant was associated with V-gene and J-gene trimming of TCR beta chains, and the association was replicated in an independent cohort. Sequencing depth was assumed to be roughly uniform across donors in the presence/absence analyses, though that assumption may not hold. A group of highly shared sequence variants was considered likely to be a technical artifact of the sequencing pipeline. An earlier analysis of approximately 600 of the donors showed that most TCR beta V segments appeared in productive rearrangements either about 87% or about 30% of the time, which broadly matched IMGT annotations. Some IMGT-functional V segments, including TRBV6-2 and TRBV6-3, could not be distinguished by the 87-base-pair reads and were therefore excluded. The only immune exposure information available for the cohort was CMV serostatus. In a later analysis, TCR association rates were found to vary across HLA loci, with the most associated TCRs seen for DRB1 alleles and the fewest for HLA-C alleles. In this cohort, only TCR beta chains were sequenced, and detectable features were limited by the absence of alpha or paired-chain data. In vitro tests confirmed that a few of the cytomegalovirus-associated TCR beta chains recognize cytomegalovirus antigens. A further reported finding was that TCR beta sequences accurately predicted the HLA-A and HLA-B alleles for most subjects in the first cohort.

The chain uses TRBV13 and TRBJ2-3, with 10 bases matching TRBD2. This receptor was identified in a woman aged 40 to 50 in good health and CMV-seropositive. The source material was PBMCs. CDR3 loop: CASSRQGGRQAGGETDTQYF. The nucleotide sequence is given as TGTGCCAGCAGCCGCCAGGGGGGACGCCAAGCGGGAGGGGAAACAGATACGCAGTATTTT.